This T cell receptor (beta chain) is drawn from a study of T cells after yellow fever vaccination. Regarding the study as a whole: Clonotypes appearing in both CD4 and CD8 compartments existed, and their share was small. Any FACS-sorted repertoire could hold abundant clonotypes that contaminate it from the bulk population. On re-exposure, the response was weaker but peaked faster, at day 5 versus 15.

About this clonotype: Its antigen remains unidentified.

One entry per CDR3 protein, called by TCRdb with MiXCR from the 5' RACE reads. In the table there are under 550,000 distinct CDR3 sequences, less than 25% of which are singletons. Germline values: CDR1 SGHRS, CDR2 YFSETQ. The J segment lost 2 bases and the V segment lost 3 bases, leaving 4 bases of the junction unmatched. The CDR3 is 17 amino acids. The V gene is TRBV5-1, the J gene TRBJ2-1; TRBD2 agrees at 14 bases. The source material was PBMCs, sampled less than 25 days after the first yellow fever vaccination. The sequence derives from a man younger than 35 who received the YFV17D yellow fever vaccine. The CDR3 DNA reads as TGCGCCAGCAGCTCCAAGACTAGCGGGAGGGCCTACAATGAGCAGTTCTTC. It codes for CASSSKTSGRAYNEQFF.